This T cell receptor beta chain was recovered during a study of siplizumab effects on memory and regulatory T cells. Study-wide results and limits: Siplizumab significantly reduced alloreactive sequences traceable to unstimulated CD4+ memory cells.

Turning to this clone: Its specificity is unknown.

This CDR3 has 15 residues. The junction had 5 bases not matched to a gene; V was cut back by 2 bases and J by 5 bases. The germline CDR1 and CDR2 sequences are KGHSH and LQKENI. For every sample, 95,000 to 100,000 TCR templates were assayed. Assay used: immunoSEQ multiplex PCR; TCRdb lists only in-frame clones, some missing. The sample lists approximately 15,000 clones, around 41% occurring once. Coculturing of the mixed lymphocyte reaction cells was performed at 37°C for 6 days. A 1:1 mixture was made of responder PBMCs labelled with CFSE and stimulator PBMCs labelled with Violet Dye. The sequenced material came from CFSE-low (dividing) CD4+ T cells sorted from an allogeneic mixed lymphocyte reaction. This TCR was recovered from a human donor in good health; the cells came from an allogeneic mixed lymphocyte reaction. Some clones in this sample may be carry-over from other donors' samples. The chain carries TRBV18 and TRBJ2-1, with TRBD2 matching 8 bases. CDR3 nucleotide sequence: TGTGCCAGCTCACCAGAACTAGCGGCAAACAATGAGCAGTTCTTC. It codes for CASSPELAANNEQFF.